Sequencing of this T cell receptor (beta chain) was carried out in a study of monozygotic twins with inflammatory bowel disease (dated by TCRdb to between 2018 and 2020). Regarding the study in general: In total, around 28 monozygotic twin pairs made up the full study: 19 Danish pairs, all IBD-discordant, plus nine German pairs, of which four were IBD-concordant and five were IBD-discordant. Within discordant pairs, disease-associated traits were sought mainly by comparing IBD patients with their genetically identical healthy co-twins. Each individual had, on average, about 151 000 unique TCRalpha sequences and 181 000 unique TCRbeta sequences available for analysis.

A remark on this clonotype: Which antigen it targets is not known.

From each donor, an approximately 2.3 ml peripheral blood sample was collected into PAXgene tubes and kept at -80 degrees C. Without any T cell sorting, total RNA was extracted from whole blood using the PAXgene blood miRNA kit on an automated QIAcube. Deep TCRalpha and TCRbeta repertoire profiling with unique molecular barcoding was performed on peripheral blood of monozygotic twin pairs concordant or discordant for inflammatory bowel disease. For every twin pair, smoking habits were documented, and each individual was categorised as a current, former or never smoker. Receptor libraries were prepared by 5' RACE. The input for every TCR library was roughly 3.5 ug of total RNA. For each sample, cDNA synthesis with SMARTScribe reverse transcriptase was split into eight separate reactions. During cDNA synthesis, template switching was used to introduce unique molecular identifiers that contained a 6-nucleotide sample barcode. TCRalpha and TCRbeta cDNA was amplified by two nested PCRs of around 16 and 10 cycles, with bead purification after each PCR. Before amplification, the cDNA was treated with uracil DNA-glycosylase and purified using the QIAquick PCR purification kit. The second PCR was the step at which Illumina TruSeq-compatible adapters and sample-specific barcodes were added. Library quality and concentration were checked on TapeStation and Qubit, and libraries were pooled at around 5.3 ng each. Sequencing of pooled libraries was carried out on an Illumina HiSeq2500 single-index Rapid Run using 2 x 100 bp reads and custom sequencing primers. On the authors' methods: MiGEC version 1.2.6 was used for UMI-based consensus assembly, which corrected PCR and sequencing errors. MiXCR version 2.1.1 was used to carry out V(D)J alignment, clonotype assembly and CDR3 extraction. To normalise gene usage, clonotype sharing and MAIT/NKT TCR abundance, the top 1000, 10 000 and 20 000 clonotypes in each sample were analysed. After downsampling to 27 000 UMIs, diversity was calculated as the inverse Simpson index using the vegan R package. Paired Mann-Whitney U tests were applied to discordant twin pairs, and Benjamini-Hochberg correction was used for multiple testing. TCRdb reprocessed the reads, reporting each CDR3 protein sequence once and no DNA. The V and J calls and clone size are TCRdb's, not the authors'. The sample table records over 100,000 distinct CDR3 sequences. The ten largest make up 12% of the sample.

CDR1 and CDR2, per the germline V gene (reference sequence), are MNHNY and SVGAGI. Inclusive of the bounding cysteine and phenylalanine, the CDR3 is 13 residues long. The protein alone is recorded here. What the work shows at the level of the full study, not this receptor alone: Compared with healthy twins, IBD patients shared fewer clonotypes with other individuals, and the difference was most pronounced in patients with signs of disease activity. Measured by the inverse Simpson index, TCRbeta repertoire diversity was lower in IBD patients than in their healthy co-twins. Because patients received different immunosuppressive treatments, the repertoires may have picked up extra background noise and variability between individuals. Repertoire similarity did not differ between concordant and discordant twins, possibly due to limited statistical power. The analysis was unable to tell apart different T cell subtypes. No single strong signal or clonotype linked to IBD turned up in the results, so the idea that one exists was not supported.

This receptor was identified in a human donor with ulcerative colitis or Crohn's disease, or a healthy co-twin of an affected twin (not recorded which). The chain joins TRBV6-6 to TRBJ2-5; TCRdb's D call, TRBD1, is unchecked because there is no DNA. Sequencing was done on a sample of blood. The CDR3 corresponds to CASRGTGQETQYF.